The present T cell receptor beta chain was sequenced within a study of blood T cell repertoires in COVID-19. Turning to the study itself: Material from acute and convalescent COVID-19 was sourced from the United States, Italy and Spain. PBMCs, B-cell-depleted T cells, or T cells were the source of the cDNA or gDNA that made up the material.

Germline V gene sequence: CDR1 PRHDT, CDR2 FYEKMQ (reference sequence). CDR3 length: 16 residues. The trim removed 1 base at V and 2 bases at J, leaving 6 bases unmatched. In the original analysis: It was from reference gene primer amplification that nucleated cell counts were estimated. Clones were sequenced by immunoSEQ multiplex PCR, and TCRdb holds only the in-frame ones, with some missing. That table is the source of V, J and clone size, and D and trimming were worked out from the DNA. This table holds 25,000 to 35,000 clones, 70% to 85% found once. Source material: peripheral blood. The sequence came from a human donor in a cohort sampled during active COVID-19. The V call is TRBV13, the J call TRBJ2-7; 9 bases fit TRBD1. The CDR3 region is CASSLENRGPPYEQYF. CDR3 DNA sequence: TGTGCCAGCAGCTTAGAAAACAGGGGGCCCCCCTACGAGCAGTACTTC. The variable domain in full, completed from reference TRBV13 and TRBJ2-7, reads AAGVIQSPRHLIKEKRETATLKCYPIPRHDTVYWYQQGPGQDPQFLISFYEKMQSDKGSIPDRFSAQQFSDYHSELNMSSLELGDSALYFCASSLENRGPPYEQYFGPGTRLTVT.